The clone carrying this T cell receptor (beta chain) was picked up many times. Its cognate antigen is unknown. The entry originates in a study of T cells in Graves' hyperthyroidism and ophthalmopathy. As for the study in general: Peripheral blood specimens were obtained at initial diagnosis, prior to any treatment. General study points: The model foresaw ophthalmopathy a median roughly 6.3 months prior to onset.

Amplification of TCR beta CDR3 regions used RNA as the template. HTBI primers were used for first-round RT-PCR of the TCR CDR3. TCRdb itself ran the multiplex PCR reads through MiXCR, one entry per CDR3 protein. The table has about 400,000 distinct CDR3 sequences, nearly 15% seen once. Unmatched junction bases numbered 0, after V lost 4 bases and J lost 0 bases. The CDR3 has 13 residues. In germline, CDR1 is GTSNPN, CDR2 SVGIG (reference sequence). Disease lasting under 3 months, a NOSPECS grade of at least 4, and a Clinical Activity Score of at least 3 were features of the ophthalmopathy patients. The sequence derives from an older woman with Graves' ophthalmopathy. The source material was blood. J is TRBJ2-1 and V is TRBV30, with TRBD1 identical over 7 bases. CDR3 loop: CAWNRGSYNEQFF. Here the CDR3 DNA reads TGTGCCTGGAACAGGGGCTCCTACAATGAGCAGTTCTTC. The complete variable domain, with remaining parts taken from reference TRBV30 and TRBJ2-1, reads SQTIHQWPATLVQPVGSPLSLECTVEGTSNPNLYWYRQAAGRGLQLLFYSVGIGQISSEVPQNLSASRPQDRQFILSSKKLLLSDSGFYLCAWNRGSYNEQFFGPGTRLTVL.